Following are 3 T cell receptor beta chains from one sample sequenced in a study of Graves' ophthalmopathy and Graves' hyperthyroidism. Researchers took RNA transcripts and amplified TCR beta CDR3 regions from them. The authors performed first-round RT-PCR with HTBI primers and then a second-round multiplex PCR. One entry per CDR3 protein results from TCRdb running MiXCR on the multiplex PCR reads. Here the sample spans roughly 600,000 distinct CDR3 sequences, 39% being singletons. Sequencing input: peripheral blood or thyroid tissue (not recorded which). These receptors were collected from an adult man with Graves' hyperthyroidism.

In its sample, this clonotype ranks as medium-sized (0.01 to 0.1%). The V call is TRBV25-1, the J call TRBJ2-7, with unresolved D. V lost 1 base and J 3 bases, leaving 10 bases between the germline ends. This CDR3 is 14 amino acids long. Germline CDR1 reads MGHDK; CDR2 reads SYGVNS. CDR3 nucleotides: TGTGCCAGCAGTGAATTAGGGCTCGGCTACGAGCAGTACTTC. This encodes CASSELGLGYEQYF.

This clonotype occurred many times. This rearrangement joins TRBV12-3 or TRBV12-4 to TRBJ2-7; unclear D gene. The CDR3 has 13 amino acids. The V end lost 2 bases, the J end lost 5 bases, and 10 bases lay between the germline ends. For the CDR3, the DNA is TGTGCCAGCAGTTTACTAGTAACCCACGAGCAGTACTTC. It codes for CASSLLVTHEQYF.

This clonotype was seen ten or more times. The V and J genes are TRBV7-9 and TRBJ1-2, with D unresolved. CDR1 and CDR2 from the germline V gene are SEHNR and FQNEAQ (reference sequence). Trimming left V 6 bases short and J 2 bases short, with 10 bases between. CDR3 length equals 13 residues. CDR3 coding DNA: TGTGCCAGCAGATCAGAAGAGAACTATGGCTACACCTTC. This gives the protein CASRSEENYGYTF.